Shown below are 15 T cell receptor beta chains from a single sample sequenced in a study of patients and donors after allogeneic stem cell transplantation. TCRdb ran MiXCR on the RT-PCR reads and lists one entry per CDR3 protein. The table lists approximately 200,000 distinct CDR3 sequences, 35% to 45% of them singletons. The sequenced sample consisted of blood, either unsorted or a sorted T cell fraction (not recorded which). These receptors were obtained from a human donor who was either an allogeneic HSCT recipient or a stem cell or donor lymphocyte infusion donor (not recorded which). It is not recorded whose cells these are; they may come from a transplant donor.

A few counts support this clonotype. This chain uses TRBV24-1 with TRBJ1-5; weak D call: TRBD1 (5 bases). Per germline, CDR1 KGHDR and CDR2 SFDVKD. V lost 6 bases to trimming and J lost 9 bases, with 14 bases between them. This CDR3 is 13 amino acids long. In nucleotides, the CDR3 is TGTGCCACCAGTCCAACAGGTTCTGGGCCCCAGCATTTT. This encodes CATSPTGSGPQHF.

This clonotype came up a few times. This rearrangement joins TRBV21-1 to TRBJ2-5; the D call of TRBD2 is as the table states it, not checked on the DNA. TRBV21-1 is a documented pseudogene. The CDR3 is 14 residues long. CDR3 sequence reads: CASSKAGLQETQYF. In DNA form, the CDR3 reads TGTGCCAGCAGCAAAGCGGGACTACAGGAGACCCAGTACTTC.

This clonotype has just a few counts. V gene TRBV11-1 combines with J gene TRBJ1-2, with 7 nucleotides matching TRBD1. The CDR3 totals 15 residues. V gave up 5 bases and J gave up 2 bases; unmatched junction bases: 8. CDR1 SGHAT and CDR2 FQDESV come from the germline V gene (reference sequence). In DNA form, the CDR3 reads TGTGCCAGCAGCCCTTGGGACAGCGGGAACTATGGCTACACCTTC. This sequence encodes CASSPWDSGNYGYTF. The variable domain in full, with the rest retrieved from reference TRBV11-1 and TRBJ1-2, is EAEVAQSPRYKITEKSQAVAFWCDPISGHATLYWYRQILGQGPELLVQFQDESVVDDSQLPKDRFSAERLKGVDSTLKIQPAELGDSAMYLCASSPWDSGNYGYTFGSGTRLTVV.

This clonotype was found a few times. V and J are TRBV20-1 and TRBJ1-2; no clear D gene. Germline V gene data show CDR1 as DFQATT and CDR2 as SNEGSKA (reference sequence). The CDR3 runs 15 residues. Trimming took off 0 bases at V and 4 bases at J, with 15 bases between the two ends. The CDR3 spells CSARDWTGKPYGYTF. DNA for the CDR3: TGCAGTGCTAGAGACTGGACGGGTAAACCCTATGGCTACACCTTC.

This clonotype has only a few counts. The rearrangement uses TRBV5-1 and TRBJ1-1; TRBD1 aligns across 7 bases. V lost 7 bases to trimming and J lost 4 bases; unmatched junction nucleotides: 7. Germline loops: CDR1 SGHRS, CDR2 YFSETQ. The CDR3 contains 13 residues. CDR3 in amino acids: CASHDRQGTEAFF. The CDR3 DNA reads TGCGCCAGCCACGATCGACAGGGCACTGAAGCTTTCTTT.

V usage is TRBV5-1 and J usage is TRBJ2-1, with 9 bases aligning to TRBD2. With 3 bases clipped from V and 1 base from J, the junction kept 2 bases outside the gene matches. CDR1 and CDR2 from the germline V gene are SGHRS and YFSETQ. This CDR3 has 15 residues. This CDR3 reads CASSSGLASYNEQFF. CDR3 coding DNA: TGCGCCAGCAGCTCGGGACTAGCATCCTACAATGAGCAGTTCTTC.

The V and J genes are TRBV6-5 and TRBJ2-5; a possible D gene is TRBD1 (6 bases). V was clipped by 5 bases and J by 6 bases, with 13 bases between them. Germline loops: CDR1 MNHEY, CDR2 SVGAGI. The CDR3 runs to 13 residues. This CDR3 is CASSHPGAQTQYF. CDR3 sequence (DNA): TGTGCCAGCAGTCACCCAGGGGCGCAGACCCAGTACTTC.

The J gene is TRBJ1-2, the V gene TRBV7-9; D may be TRBD1 (5 bases). Trimming removed 0 bases at V and 6 bases at J, with 17 bases between. The CDR3 length is 16 residues. The germline V gene encodes CDR1 SEHNR and CDR2 FQNEAQ (reference sequence). The CDR3 DNA reads TGTGCCAGCAGCTTAGCTTGGGAAATGGGGGATGATGGCTACACCTTC. This translates into CASSLAWEMGDDGYTF.

The chain is built from TRBV4-1 and TRBJ1-1; D is unclear. V was shortened by 5 bases and J by 1 base, with 14 bases between the two germline ends. This CDR3 is built from 15 residues. Germline values: CDR1 MGHRA, CDR2 YSYEKL. CDR3 DNA sequence: TGCGCCAGCAGCTCTCATATCGAGCAGAACACTGAAGCTTTCTTT. Its protein product is CASSSHIEQNTEAFF.

This clonotype was counted only a few times. This rearrangement joins TRBV4-1 to TRBJ1-5; no definite D call. CDR3 length equals 18 residues. V shed 0 bases and J shed 9 bases, with 24 bases lying between them. Germline CDR1 and CDR2: MGHRA and YSYEKL. The CDR3 protein is CASSQDSGPASKRWPQHF. For the CDR3, the DNA is TGCGCCAGCAGCCAAGATTCCGGGCCTGCCTCCAAAAGATGGCCCCAGCATTTT.

This clonotype was seen at least ten times. The rearrangement joins TRBV12-3 or TRBV12-4 to TRBJ1-2; 7 bases are shared with TRBD1. CDR3 length: 14 amino acids. With 5 bases clipped from V and 5 bases from J, the junction kept 8 bases outside the gene matches. CDR3 in DNA: TGTGCCAGCAGTATCGGACAGGCTCCGTATGGCTACACCTTC. It is translated as CASSIGQAPYGYTF.

This clonotype occurred a few times. The chain has TRBV20-1 and TRBJ1-3, with D uncertain. The germline gives CDR1 DFQATT, CDR2 SNEGSKA (reference sequence). Trimming pared 0 bases from V and 2 bases from J, leaving 11 bases between. This CDR3 has 15 residues. As DNA, the CDR3 is TGCAGTGCTAGAGATGAGGCTTACCCTGGAAACACCATATATTTT. Translation gives CSARDEAYPGNTIYF.

By proportion, this clonotype is large. The rearrangement links TRBV10-3 to TRBJ2-7; TRBD1 matches 7 bases. Trimming took 3 bases from V and 7 from J; bases not matched to a gene: 6. The germline V gene encodes CDR1 ENHRY and CDR2 SYGVKD. The length of the CDR3 is 13 residues. CDR3 nucleotides: TGTGCCATCAGTGACCGGGACAGCATAGAGCAGTACTTC. It encodes CAISDRDSIEQYF.

This chain joins TRBV6-2 or TRBV6-3 and TRBJ1-1; D uncertain. The V and J ends lost 6 bases and 1 base respectively, with 15 bases between them. Germline CDR1 is MNHEY and CDR2 is SVGEGT. The CDR3 extends over 15 amino acids. The CDR3 spells CASRGLGSPNTEAFF. The CDR3 DNA follows: TGTGCCAGCAGGGGGTTGGGCAGCCCGAACACTGAAGCTTTCTTT.

This rearrangement joins TRBV15 to TRBJ1-5; perhaps TRBD1 as D (6 bases). The CDR3 consists of 14 residues. Trimming took 3 bases from V and 7 from J, leaving 13 bases between them. CDR1 is LNHNV, CDR2 YYDKDF, per germline (reference sequence). The CDR3 sequence: CATSSTTGSQPQHF. The CDR3 DNA is TGTGCCACCAGCAGTACAACAGGGAGCCAGCCCCAGCATTTT.